This T cell receptor (beta chain) was captured in a study of Graves' ophthalmopathy and Graves' hyperthyroidism (dated by TCRdb to the late 2010s). As for the study more broadly: Peripheral blood was collected at initial diagnosis, before any treatment. The study used TCR beta repertoire signatures to distinguish Graves' ophthalmopathy from Graves' hyperthyroidism and to predict progression to ophthalmopathy. In total, approximately 130 blood samples were TCR-sequenced: 40 to 45 ophthalmopathy, 75 hyperthyroidism and about 17 hyperthyroidism-to-ophthalmopathy patients. To explore V-J signatures that separate ophthalmopathy from hyperthyroidism, a discovery set of about a hundred patients was enrolled, consisting of fewer than 45 with ophthalmopathy and around 60 with stable hyperthyroidism. An independent validation cohort comprised 18 hyperthyroidism patients and 17 patients who later progressed from hyperthyroidism to ophthalmopathy. In six hyperthyroidism patients, the T-cell repertoire of thyroid tissue was compared with the T-cell repertoire of blood. Following sampling, methimazole starting at 30 mg daily was administered to hyperthyroidism patients, and high-dose intravenous methylprednisolone was administered to ophthalmopathy patients.

Patients with ophthalmopathy had moderately to severely active disease, with a Clinical Activity Score of 3 or more, a NOSPECS grade of 4 or more, and a disease duration of less than 3 months. Patients with other autoimmune diseases, uncontrolled infections, pregnancy or lactation were excluded from the study. Clinical symptoms, serum thyroxine, TRAb, thyroid ultrasound and orbital computed tomography were used for diagnosis. Using Ficoll-Paque density gradient centrifugation, PBMCs were isolated from approximately 11 ml of fresh peripheral blood. Total RNA was extracted with Trizol reagent and quality-checked on an Agilent 2100 Bioanalyzer. With regard to this clonotype: This clone's antigen is unknown. The junction and the germline gene differ at one end; a read error may be behind it.

The CDR3 goes from the cysteine to the phenylalanine over 12 residues. Just the 36-base CDR3 DNA is kept, in frame starting at base 1. As encoded in the germline V gene, CDR1 is KGHDR while CDR2 is SFDVKD. For repertoire sequencing, the TCR beta CDR3 regions were amplified from RNA transcripts. The first round of RT-PCR was done with HTBI primers and the Qiagen OneStep RT-PCR kit, and was followed by a second round of multiplex PCR, then size selection and purification. Sequencing of the libraries was carried out on an Illumina HiSeq2000 in paired-end mode with 100 bp reads. Per the authors' processing: SOAPnuke was used to process the reads, throwing out any read that had adapters, had uncalled bases, had a mean Phred below 15, or lacked an exact constant-primer or identifier match. COPE v1.2.5 was used to merge high-quality paired reads. Each unique nucleotide sequence was treated as a clonotype, and MiTCR v1.1 was used to align the clonotypes to the IMGT TRB V, D and J references. Only V-J combinations with frequency above 0.0001 were analysed, covering over 98% of repertoires. For each V-J combination, a TCR clonal expansion and chaos score was defined as F50 clonal expansion divided by the chaos observed in the TCRdist matrix. Welch's t-statistics and random forest were used to reduce features to about a dozen V-J combinations, which were fed into a naive Bayes classifier. The Morisita-Horn index was used to measure how similar the thyroid and blood repertoires were. TCRdb ran its own pipeline on the public reads, namely fastp trimming at Q25 and MiXCR clone calling, and kept in-frame beta chains. Rows merge per CDR3 protein into single entries with the most common DNA and genes. These V and J calls are TCRdb output, not the study's own analysis. This sample lists 660,000 or so distinct CDR3 sequences; about two fifths were detected once. Over 2.5% of the sample goes to the ten largest clones.

General study outcomes and caveats: In validation, the model predicted ophthalmopathy progression with about 70% sensitivity and 72.22% specificity; roughly eleven predicted patients were CT-confirmed with GO in a median of approximately 6.5 months. Most of the expanded thyroid clonotypes with a frequency above 0.001 were also detected in blood, and it was suggested that the thyroid immune response may be reflected by blood repertoires. No statistical method was used to predetermine the sample size, and group allocation was not hidden from the investigators. In cross-validation, the 13-signature model distinguished ophthalmopathy from stable hyperthyroidism with 87.88% sensitivity and 81% to 82% specificity, while in the test set the corresponding values were roughly 80% and 75%.

This chain is built from TRBV24-1 and TRBJ2-6; the D gene identity is not certain. This clonotype was sampled from an adult man with Graves' ophthalmopathy. The sequenced sample was peripheral blood. This receptor has the CDR3 CATSDRANVLTF. DNA sequence: TGTGCCACCAGTGATCGGGCGAACGTCCTGACTTTC.